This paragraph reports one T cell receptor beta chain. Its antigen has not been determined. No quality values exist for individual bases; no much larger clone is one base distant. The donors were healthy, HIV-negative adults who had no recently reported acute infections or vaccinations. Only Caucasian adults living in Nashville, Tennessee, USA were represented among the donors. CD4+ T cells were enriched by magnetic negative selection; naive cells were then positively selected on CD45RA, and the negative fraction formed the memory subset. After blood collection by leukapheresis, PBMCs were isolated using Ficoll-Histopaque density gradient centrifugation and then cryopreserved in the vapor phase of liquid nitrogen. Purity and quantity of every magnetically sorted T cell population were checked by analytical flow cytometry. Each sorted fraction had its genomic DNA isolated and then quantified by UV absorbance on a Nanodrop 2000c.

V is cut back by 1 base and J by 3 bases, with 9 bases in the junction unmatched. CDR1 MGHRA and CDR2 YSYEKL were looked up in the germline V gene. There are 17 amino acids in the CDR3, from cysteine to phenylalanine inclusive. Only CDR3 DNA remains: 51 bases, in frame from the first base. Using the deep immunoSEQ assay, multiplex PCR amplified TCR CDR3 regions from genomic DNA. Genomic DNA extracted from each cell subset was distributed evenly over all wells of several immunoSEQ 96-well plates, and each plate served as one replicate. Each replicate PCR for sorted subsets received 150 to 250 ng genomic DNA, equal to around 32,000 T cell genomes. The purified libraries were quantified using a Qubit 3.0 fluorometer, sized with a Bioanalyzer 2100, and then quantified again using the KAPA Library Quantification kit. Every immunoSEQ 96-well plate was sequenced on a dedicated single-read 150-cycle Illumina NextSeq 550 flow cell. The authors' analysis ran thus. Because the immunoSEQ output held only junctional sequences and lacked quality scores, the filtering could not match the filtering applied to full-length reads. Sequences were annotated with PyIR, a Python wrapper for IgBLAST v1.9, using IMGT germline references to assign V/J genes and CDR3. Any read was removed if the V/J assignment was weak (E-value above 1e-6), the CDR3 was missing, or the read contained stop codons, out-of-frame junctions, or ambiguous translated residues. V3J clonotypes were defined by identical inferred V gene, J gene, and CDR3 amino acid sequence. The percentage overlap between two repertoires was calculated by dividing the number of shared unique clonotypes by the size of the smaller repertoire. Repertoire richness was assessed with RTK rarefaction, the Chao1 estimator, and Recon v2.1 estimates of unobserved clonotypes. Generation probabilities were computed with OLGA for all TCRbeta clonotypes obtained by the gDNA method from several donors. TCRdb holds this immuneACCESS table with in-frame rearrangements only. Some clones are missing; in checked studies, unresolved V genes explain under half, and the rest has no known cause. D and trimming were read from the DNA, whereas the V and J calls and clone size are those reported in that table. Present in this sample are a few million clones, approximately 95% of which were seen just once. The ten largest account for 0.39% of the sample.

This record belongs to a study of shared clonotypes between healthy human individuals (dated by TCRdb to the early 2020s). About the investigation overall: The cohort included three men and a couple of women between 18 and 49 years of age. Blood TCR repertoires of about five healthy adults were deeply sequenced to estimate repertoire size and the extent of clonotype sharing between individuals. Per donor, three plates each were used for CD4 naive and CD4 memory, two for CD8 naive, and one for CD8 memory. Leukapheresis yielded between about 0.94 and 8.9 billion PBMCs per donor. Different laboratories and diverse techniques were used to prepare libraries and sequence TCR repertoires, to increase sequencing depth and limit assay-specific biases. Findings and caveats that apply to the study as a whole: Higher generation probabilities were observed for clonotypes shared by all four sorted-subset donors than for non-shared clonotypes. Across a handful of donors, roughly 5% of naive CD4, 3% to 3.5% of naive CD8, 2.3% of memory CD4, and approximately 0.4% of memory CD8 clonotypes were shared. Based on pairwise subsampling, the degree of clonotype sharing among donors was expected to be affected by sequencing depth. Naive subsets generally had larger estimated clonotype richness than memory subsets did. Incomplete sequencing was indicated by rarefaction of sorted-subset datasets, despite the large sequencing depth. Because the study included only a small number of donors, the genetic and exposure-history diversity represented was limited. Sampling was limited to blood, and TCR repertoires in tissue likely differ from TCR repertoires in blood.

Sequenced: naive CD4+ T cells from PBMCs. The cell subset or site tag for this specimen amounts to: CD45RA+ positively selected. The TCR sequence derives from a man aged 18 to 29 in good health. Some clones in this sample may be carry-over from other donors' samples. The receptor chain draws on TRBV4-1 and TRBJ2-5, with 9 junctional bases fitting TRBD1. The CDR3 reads CASSQVSWTGVEETQYF. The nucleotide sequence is TGCGCCAGCAGCCAAGTAAGCTGGACAGGGGTGGAAGAGACCCAGTACTTC.